This record looks at one T cell receptor (beta chain) sequence and its context. Its antigen is unknown. The V and J ends lost 0 bases and 8 bases respectively, with 5 bases between them. The germline V gene encodes CDR1 SGDLS and CDR2 YYNGEE. The CDR3 runs to 12 residues. PCR was performed using 60 Vbeta and 13 Jbeta primers. Repertoires were generated with immunoSEQ multiplex PCR, while TCRdb's copy carries only in-frame clones and drops some. Counted here are over 85,000 clones, about 80% occurring once; the ten biggest clones make up 2.5% to 3%. The study sampled nominally healthy donors, though unrecorded immune exposures were likely. These data originate in a study of cytomegalovirus exposure and HLA in healthy donors. Study overall: Unique TCRs from HLA-typed donors, 65 million to 85 million of them, were held in an early data release. Broader study findings: The listing of approximately 160 TCR beta chains classed them as cytomegalovirus-associated. A later analysis by the authors found several of the most significant clusters apparently linked to common viral pathogens.

The origin of this receptor is a woman aged 55-70 years in good health and CMV-seropositive. The gene calls are TRBV9 and TRBJ2-2; D unresolved. The material sequenced was PBMCs. DNA of the CDR3: TGTGCCAGCAGCGTAGTCACTGGGGAGCTGTTTTTT. This gives the protein CASSVVTGELFF.